The 20 T cell receptor beta chains given below trace back to one sample, sequenced in a study of T cell responses to AZD1222 COVID-19 vaccine (dated by TCRdb to about 2021). Interpreted using the paper, the time point label stands for: baseline before first vaccination. The library was produced with the immunoSEQ multiplex PCR assay. This is the immuneACCESS table as TCRdb keeps it, with only in-frame sequences that have V and J called. A part of the clones is gone; compared with another copy, unresolved V genes explain less than half, and the rest is unexplained. This sample is represented by more than 95,000 clones; 70% to 90% of them were singletons. In total, the top ten clones hold around a sixth of the sample. The source material was peripheral blood, sampled on day 0 of AZD1222 vaccination. These receptor sequences come from an adult in good health.

The chain's CDR3 is CASSLQPGTGTEQYF. The CDR3 nucleotides are TGTGCCAGCAGTTTACAGCCAGGGACAGGCACAGAGCAGTACTTC. This chain links TRBV28 with TRBJ2-7, with 8 bases aligning to TRBD1. Losses at the gene ends were 2 bases for V and 7 bases for J; bases not matched to a gene: 10. Germline loops: CDR1 MDHEN, CDR2 SYDVKM. This CDR3 spans 15 amino acids.

This sequence joins TRBV27 and TRBJ2-7; the D gene could be TRBD1 or TRBD2 (6 bases each). Trimming stripped 2 bases from V and 0 bases from J, with 14 bases between. The CDR3 contains 16 residues. Germline CDR1 and CDR2: MNHEY and SMNVEV (reference sequence). CDR3 DNA: TGTGCCAGCAGTTTAGGTGGGGGGCGGAGCTCCTACGAGCAGTACTTC. Translation: CASSLGGGRSSYEQYF.

The J gene is TRBJ1-2, the V gene TRBV12-3 or TRBV12-4; no firm D call. The CDR3 runs 12 residues. With 3 bases removed from V and 6 bases from J, the gap between germline ends came to 8 bases. The CDR3 bases are TGTGCCAGCAGTTTCATAGTGAATGGCTACACCTTC. This gives the protein CASSFIVNGYTF.

The genes are TRBV11-2 and TRBJ2-7; D perhaps matches TRBD2 (7 bases). CDR3 length: 15 residues. Germline values: CDR1 SGHAT, CDR2 FQNNGV. V was clipped by 5 bases and J by 3 bases, with 17 bases between them. CDR3 loop: CASSTGAGDFYEQYF. CDR3 sequence (DNA): TGTGCCAGCAGCACGGGGGCGGGGGATTTCTACGAGCAGTACTTC.

The V and J genes are TRBV7-6 and TRBJ1-1; D call uncertain. This CDR3 has 16 residues. V shed 2 bases and J shed 0 bases, with 13 bases lying between them. Germline CDR1 reads SGHVS; CDR2 reads FNYEAQ. The chain's CDR3 is CASSLWETSMNTEAFF. The CDR3 DNA reads TGTGCCAGCAGCTTATGGGAGACTTCCATGAACACTGAAGCTTTCTTT. The complete variable domain, with remaining parts taken from reference TRBV7-6 and TRBJ1-1, reads GAGVSQSPRYKVTKRGQDVALRCDPISGHVSLYWYRQALGQGPEFLTYFNYEAQQDKSGLPNDRFSAERPEGSISTLTIQRTEQRDSAMYRCASSLWETSMNTEAFFGQGTRLTVV.

This chain uses TRBV19 with TRBJ1-2; tentative D call: TRBD1 (6 bases). V lost 2 bases and J lost 3, with 13 bases in between. The CDR3 consists of 15 residues. From germline, CDR1 is LNHDA and CDR2 SQIVND (reference sequence). CDR3 sequence reads: CASSISRGHHYGYTF. DNA for the CDR3: TGTGCCAGTAGTATATCGCGGGGGCACCACTATGGCTACACCTTC.

This clone was counted once. The CDR3 loop reads CASQLGIGYSNQPQHF. CDR3 DNA: TGTGCCAGTCAACTGGGAATTGGATATAGCAATCAGCCCCAGCATTTT. The chain joins TRBV21-1 to TRBJ1-5. TRBV21-1 is a recognized pseudogene. The CDR3 contains 16 residues.

This rearrangement joins TRBV27 to TRBJ2-2; D is possibly TRBD1 (6 bases). Between the trimmed V and J ends, which lost 6 bases and 6 bases, there was a span of 14 bases. Germline V gives CDR1 MNHEY, CDR2 SMNVEV (reference sequence). The CDR3 has 14 residues. In DNA form, the CDR3 reads TGTGCCAGCAGACGCCCTACAGGGTCCGGGGAGCTGTTTTTT. This codes for CASRRPTGSGELFF.

CDR3 DNA sequence: TGCAGCCTTAGGGGAGGGTTGGGCACTGAAGCTTTCTTT. The encoded protein is CSLRGGLGTEAFF. The chain links TRBV29-1 to TRBJ1-1; possibly TRBD1 for D (5 bases). The ends were cut back, 8 bases at V and 4 bases at J, with 17 bases in the middle. Germline V CDR1 and CDR2: SQVTM, ANQGSEA. This CDR3 spans 13 amino acids.

The rearrangement links TRBV19 to TRBJ2-7, with D uncertain. Per germline, CDR1 LNHDA and CDR2 SQIVND (reference sequence). V lost 10 bases and J 2 bases, leaving 9 bases between the germline ends. There are 11 residues in the CDR3. The CDR3 DNA sequence: TGTGCCACCGGTAGCCCCTACGAGCAGTACTTC. It codes for CATGSPYEQYF.

This clone came up once. This rearrangement joins TRBV3-1 (or the pseudogene TRBV3-2) to TRBJ2-5, with D tentatively TRBD1 (5 bases). The V end lost 3 bases, the J end lost 5 bases, and 16 bases lay between the germline ends. Germline V gene lookup returns CDR1 LGHDT and CDR2 YNNKEL (reference sequence). This CDR3 region has 15 residues. This CDR3 is CASSQRLRGRETQYF. The CDR3 nucleotides read TGTGCCAGCAGCCAGAGATTAAGGGGCCGGGAGACCCAGTACTTC.

This clone was found a few times. The V and J genes are TRBV5-1 and TRBJ2-7, with 10 bases identical to TRBD1. The CDR3 has 14 amino acids. Germline lookup yields CDR1 SGHRS and CDR2 YFSETQ. The trim removed 7 bases at V and 5 bases at J, leaving 9 bases unmatched. Here the CDR3 DNA reads TGCGCCAGCCAGACGGGACAGGGGATGGACGAGCAGTACTTC. This encodes CASQTGQGMDEQYF.

The chain combines TRBV6-5 with TRBJ2-1; 9 nucleotides line up with TRBD1. CDR3 length: 15 amino acids. Germline-derived CDR1 and CDR2 are MNHEY and SVGAGI. Trimming cost V 6 bases and J 8 bases; bases outside gene matches: 11. The CDR3 DNA sequence: TGTGCCAGCAGCGCCCCGGGACAGGGCATCCATGAGCAGTTCTTC. Translated: CASSAPGQGIHEQFF.

The chain couples TRBV9 to TRBJ2-1; 11 bases line up with TRBD2. Germline lookup yields CDR1 SGDLS and CDR2 YYNGEE. The trim removed 0 bases at V and 8 bases at J, leaving 4 bases unmatched. This CDR3 is 15 amino acids long. The CDR3 here is CASSVGVAGGDEQFF. CDR3 in DNA: TGTGCCAGCAGCGTAGGAGTAGCGGGGGGGGATGAGCAGTTCTTC.

This clone has a handful of counts. This chain joins TRBV4-1 and TRBJ2-1, with D perhaps matching TRBD1 or TRBD2 (6 bases each). Deletions cut 5 bases from V and 10 bases from J, with 21 bases between. CDR3 length equals 15 residues. Germline V gene lookup returns CDR1 MGHRA and CDR2 YSYEKL. CDR3 in amino acids: CASSSRLVGGREQFF. DNA for the CDR3: TGCGCCAGCAGCTCTCGACTAGTGGGGGGCCGGGAGCAGTTCTTC.

The V call is TRBV6-5, the J call TRBJ1-1; D unclear. V lost 3 bases and J lost 0, with 11 bases in between. This CDR3 spans 15 amino acids. CDR1 and CDR2 from the germline V gene are MNHEY and SVGAGI. The CDR3 DNA sequence: TGTGCCAGCAGTTATCAGCCGGGTTTGAACACTGAAGCTTTCTTT. Protein: CASSYQPGLNTEAFF.

The J gene is TRBJ1-4, the V gene TRBV30, with a weak D call TRBD1 (5 bases). This CDR3 is 12 amino acids long. Trimming took off 0 bases at V and 7 bases at J, with 6 bases between the two ends. Germline-derived CDR1 and CDR2 are GTSNPN and SVGIG (reference sequence). The chain's CDR3 is CAWSVGGEKLFF. Here the CDR3 DNA reads TGTGCCTGGAGTGTTGGGGGTGAAAAACTGTTTTTT.

This chain joins TRBV25-1 and TRBJ2-7; D call uncertain. V lost 0 bases and J 6 bases, leaving 15 bases between the germline ends. This CDR3 is built from 15 residues. Germline CDR1 reads MGHDK; CDR2 reads SYGVNS. CDR3 nucleotides: TGTGCCAGCAGTGAATATGGGCTCTCCTCGGGCGAGCAGTACTTC. As protein: CASSEYGLSSGEQYF.

The chain uses TRBV18 and TRBJ2-3, with unresolved D. V lost 2 bases to trimming and J lost 3 bases, with 6 bases between them. The CDR3 is 13 amino acids. The V gene's germline CDR1 is KGHSH and CDR2 LQKENI. The CDR3 DNA follows: TGTGCCAGCTCACCAGACCAGACAGATACGCAGTATTTT. Residues: CASSPDQTDTQYF.

J is TRBJ1-1 and V is TRBV4-2; D is possibly TRBD1 (5 bases). Trimming shortened V by 4 bases and J by 4 bases, and 13 bases separated the two germline ends. CDR1 and CDR2 (germline): LGHNA, YNFKEQ. The CDR3 is 14 amino acids. The CDR3: CASSPGELVTEAFF. CDR3 nucleotide sequence: TGTGCCAGCAGCCCGGGGGAGCTAGTCACTGAAGCTTTCTTT.